The 17 T cell receptor beta chains below were found in one sample sequenced in a study of persistence of HIV-infected CD4 T cells. This nonspecific control used anti-CD3/anti-CD28 bead stimulation of CD4+ T cells. Sorting of responding CD4+ T cells relied on upregulated CD40 ligand together with CD69. This was the immunoSEQ version 4 assay in survey mode. Method: immunoSEQ multiplex PCR; TCRdb's copy keeps in-frame clones and lacks some. The sample consists of under 45,000 clones, around 89% of them appearing once. Their recognized antigens are unknown. The sequenced sample was CD4+ T cells sorted from PBMCs after 18-hour stimulation, obtained from a patient who received antiretroviral therapy. The receptors stem from an adult man with HIV who was CMV-seropositive.

This clone came up once. The J gene is TRBJ2-7, the V gene TRBV4-1, with a tentative D call TRBD1 (8 bases). V lost 0 bases and J lost 6, with 18 bases in between. CDR3 length: 16 amino acids. CDR1 is MGHRA, CDR2 YSYEKL, per germline. CDR3: CASSQETGARGVEQYF. The CDR3 DNA follows: TGCGCCAGCAGCCAAGAGACAGGGGCCCGGGGGGTCGAGCAGTACTTC.

The chain carries TRBV27 and TRBJ1-6; D remains ambiguous. Trimming pared 3 bases from V and 8 bases from J, leaving 14 bases between. CDR1 MNHEY and CDR2 SMNVEV come from the germline V gene (reference sequence). The CDR3 totals 15 residues. The DNA for the CDR3 is TGTGCCAGCAGTTTCAGGTGGGCCCGGGATTCACCCCTCCACTTT. Its translation: CASSFRWARDSPLHF.

The chain couples TRBV4-1 to TRBJ2-3; D gene unclear. The CDR3 sequence is 16 residues long. The V and J ends lost 1 base and 2 bases respectively, with 13 bases between them. CDR1 and CDR2 from the germline V gene are MGHRA and YSYEKL. The CDR3 loop reads CASSQASASFTDTQYF. The CDR3 coding sequence is TGCGCCAGCAGCCAAGCGTCAGCGTCTTTCACAGATACGCAGTATTTT.

In DNA form, the CDR3 reads TGTGCCAGCAGTGTCCGGTCTCTGGGTGCGGCCGGGGAGCTGTTTTTT. Protein: CASSVRSLGAAGELFF. The chain employs TRBV28 and TRBJ2-2, with no clear D. The germline CDR1 and CDR2 sequences are MDHEN and SYDVKM. The CDR3 has 16 amino acids. V lost 5 bases and J 6 bases, leaving 19 bases between the germline ends.

The chain uses TRBV27 and TRBJ1-4, with 9 positions matching TRBD1. After removal of 4 bases from V and 5 bases from J, the junction contained 11 bases not matched to a gene. The CDR3 length is 17 residues. CDR1 MNHEY and CDR2 SMNVEV come from the germline V gene (reference sequence). CDR3 in amino acids: CASSSWNTGGRNEKLFF. The CDR3 DNA reads as TGTGCCAGCAGTTCTTGGAATACAGGGGGCAGAAATGAAAAACTGTTTTTT.

The rearrangement links TRBV5-1 to TRBJ1-4; maybe TRBD1 (5 bases). Germline lookup yields CDR1 SGHRS and CDR2 YFSETQ. The CDR3 is made up of 14 amino acids. With 0 bases removed from V and 3 bases from J, the gap between germline ends came to 6 bases. The CDR3 DNA sequence: TGCGCCAGCAGCTTGGGGGGACCTAATGAAAAACTGTTTTTT. Protein: CASSLGGPNEKLFF.

This sequence joins TRBV6-5 and TRBJ2-3; 12 bases match TRBD1. V lost 7 bases to trimming and J lost 2 bases; unmatched junction nucleotides: 4. Germline assignment: CDR1 MNHEY and CDR2 SVGAGI. The CDR3 covers 15 residues. CDR3 nucleotides: TGTGCCAGCATGGGACAGGGGGCTTCCACAGATACGCAGTATTTT. The encoded protein is CASMGQGASTDTQYF.

This chain uses TRBV9 with TRBJ2-7, with TRBD1 as a possible D gene (7 bases). CDR1 is SGDLS and CDR2 is YYNGEE in the germline V gene. V was pared by 4 bases and J by 0 bases, with 26 bases between. This CDR3 is built from 19 residues. This CDR3 reads CASSPRGGGWSGSSYEQYF. The CDR3 region has the DNA TGTGCCAGCAGCCCTAGAGGAGGGGGCTGGTCGGGCAGCTCCTACGAGCAGTACTTC.

The chain uses TRBV7-3 and TRBJ2-6; D is ambiguous. Trimming removed 6 bases from V and 1 base from J, with 10 bases in between. The CDR3 has 15 amino acids. From germline, CDR1 is SGHTA and CDR2 FQGTGA. The CDR3 sequence is CASSSDISGANVLTF. CDR3 DNA: TGTGCCAGCAGTTCCGACATTTCTGGGGCCAACGTCCTGACTTTC.

The CDR3 sequence: CASSLSGRTLGEAFF. In DNA form, the CDR3 reads TGCGCCAGCAGCCTCTCAGGGAGGACCTTAGGTGAAGCTTTCTTT. The V and J genes are TRBV5-1 and TRBJ1-1; perhaps TRBD1 as D (5 bases). This CDR3 spans 15 amino acids. V gave up 4 bases and J gave up 7 bases, with 20 bases separating them. The germline V gene has CDR1 SGHRS and CDR2 YFSETQ.

The V call is TRBV9, the J call TRBJ2-2; the D gene is possibly TRBD2 (6 bases). Germline-derived CDR1 and CDR2 are SGDLS and YYNGEE. The CDR3 is made up of 16 amino acids. The V end lost 0 bases, the J end lost 6 bases, and 15 bases lay between the germline ends. CDR3: CASSVDGGAGPGELFF. CDR3 DNA sequence: TGTGCCAGCAGCGTAGATGGCGGGGCTGGACCCGGGGAGCTGTTTTTT.

The chain links TRBV5-4 to TRBJ1-2; 9 nucleotides match TRBD1. The CDR3 has 13 residues. Losses at the gene ends were 3 bases for V and 8 bases for J; bases not matched to a gene: 5. CDR1 and CDR2 (germline): SGHNT, YYREEE (reference sequence). The DNA for the CDR3 is TGTGCCAGCAGCTGGGACAGGGATTCGGGCTACACCTTC. Encoded protein: CASSWDRDSGYTF.

The V gene is TRBV6-5, the J gene TRBJ2-2; D ambiguous. Germline-derived CDR1 and CDR2 are MNHEY and SVGAGI. Deletions cut 11 bases from V and 1 base from J, with 11 bases between. This CDR3 region has 13 residues. CDR3 coding DNA: TGTGCCGAAAGCTATGAGAACACCGGGGAGCTGTTTTTT. As protein: CAESYENTGELFF.

The chain recombines TRBV20-1 with TRBJ2-7; D not resolved. Germline V lookup: CDR1 DFQATT, CDR2 SNEGSKA (reference sequence). The CDR3 covers 11 residues. The V and J ends lost 2 bases and 0 bases respectively, with 2 bases between them. The chain's CDR3 is CSARISYEQYF. Here the CDR3 DNA reads TGCAGTGCTAGAATCTCCTACGAGCAGTACTTC.

The chain is built from TRBV4-1 and TRBJ2-3; D not resolved. In germline, CDR1 is MGHRA, CDR2 YSYEKL. The germline V and J ends were trimmed by 0 bases and 4 bases, with 8 bases remaining between them. CDR3 length equals 14 residues. This CDR3 is CASSQDRSADTQYF. CDR3 coding DNA: TGCGCCAGCAGCCAAGACAGGAGCGCAGATACGCAGTATTTT.

This clone occurred once. This chain connects TRBV2 to TRBJ1-2; D not certain. This CDR3 spans 14 amino acids. V lost 6 bases and J lost 4, with 15 bases in between. Germline values: CDR1 SNHLY, CDR2 FYNNEI. The CDR3 is CASRPPAASYGYTF. DNA for the CDR3: TGTGCCAGCAGACCACCCGCCGCCTCCTATGGCTACACCTTC. Drawing the rest from reference TRBV2 and TRBJ1-2, the complete variable domain is EPEVTQTPSHQVTQMGQEVILRCVPISNHLYFYWYRQILGQKVEFLVSFYNNEISEKSEIFDDQFSVERPDGSNFTLKIRSTKLEDSAMYFCASRPPAASYGYTFGSGTRLTVV.

The rearrangement uses TRBV7-2 and TRBJ1-2, with D possibly matching TRBD1 (5 bases). The V gene lost 1 base and the J gene lost 4 bases, with 13 bases spanning the gap. The CDR3 is 15 residues long. The germline CDR1 and CDR2 sequences are SGHTA and FQGNSA. In nucleotides, the CDR3 is TGTGCCAGCAGCTTAGGGCAGGGAAATTCCTATGGCTACACCTTC. Translation: CASSLGQGNSYGYTF.